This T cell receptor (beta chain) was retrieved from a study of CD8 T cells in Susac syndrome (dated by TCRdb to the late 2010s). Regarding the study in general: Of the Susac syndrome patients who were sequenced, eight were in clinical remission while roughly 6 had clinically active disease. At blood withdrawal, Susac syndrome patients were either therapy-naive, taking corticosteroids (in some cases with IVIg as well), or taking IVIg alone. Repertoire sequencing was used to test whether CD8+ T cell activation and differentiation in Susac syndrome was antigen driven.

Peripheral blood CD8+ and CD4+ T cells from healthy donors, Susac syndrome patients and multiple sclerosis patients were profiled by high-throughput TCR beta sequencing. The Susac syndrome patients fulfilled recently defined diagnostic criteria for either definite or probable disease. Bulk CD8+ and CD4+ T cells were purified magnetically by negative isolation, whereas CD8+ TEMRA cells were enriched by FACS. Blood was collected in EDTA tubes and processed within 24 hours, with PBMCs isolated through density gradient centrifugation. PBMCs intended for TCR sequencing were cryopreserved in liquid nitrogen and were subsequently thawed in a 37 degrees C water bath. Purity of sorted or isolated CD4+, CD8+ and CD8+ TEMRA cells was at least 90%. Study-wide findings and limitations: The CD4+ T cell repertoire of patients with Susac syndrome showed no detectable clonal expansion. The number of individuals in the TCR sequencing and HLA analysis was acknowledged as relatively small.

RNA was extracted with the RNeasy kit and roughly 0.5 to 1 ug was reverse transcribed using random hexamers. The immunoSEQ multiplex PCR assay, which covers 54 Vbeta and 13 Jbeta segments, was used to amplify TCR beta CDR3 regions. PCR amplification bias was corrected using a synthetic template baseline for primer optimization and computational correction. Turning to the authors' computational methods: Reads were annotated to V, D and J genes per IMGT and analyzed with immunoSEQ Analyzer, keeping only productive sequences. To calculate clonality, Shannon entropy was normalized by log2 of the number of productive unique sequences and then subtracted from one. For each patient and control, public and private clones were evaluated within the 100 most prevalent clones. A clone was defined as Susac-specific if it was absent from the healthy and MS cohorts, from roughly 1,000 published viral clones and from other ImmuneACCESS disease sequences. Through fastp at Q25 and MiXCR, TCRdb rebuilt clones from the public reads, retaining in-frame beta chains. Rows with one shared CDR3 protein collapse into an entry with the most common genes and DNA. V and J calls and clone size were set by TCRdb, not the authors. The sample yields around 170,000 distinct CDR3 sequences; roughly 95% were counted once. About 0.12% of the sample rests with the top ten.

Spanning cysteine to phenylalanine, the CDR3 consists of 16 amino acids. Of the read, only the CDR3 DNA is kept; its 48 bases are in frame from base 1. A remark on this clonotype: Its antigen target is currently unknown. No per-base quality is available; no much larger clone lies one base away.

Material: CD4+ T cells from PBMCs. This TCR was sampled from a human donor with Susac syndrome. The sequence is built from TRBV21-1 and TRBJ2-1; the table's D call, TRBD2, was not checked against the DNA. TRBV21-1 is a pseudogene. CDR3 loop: CASSKVPSGKYNEQFF. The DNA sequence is TGTGCCAGCAGCAAAGTGCCTAGCGGCAAATACAATGAGCAGTTCTTC.